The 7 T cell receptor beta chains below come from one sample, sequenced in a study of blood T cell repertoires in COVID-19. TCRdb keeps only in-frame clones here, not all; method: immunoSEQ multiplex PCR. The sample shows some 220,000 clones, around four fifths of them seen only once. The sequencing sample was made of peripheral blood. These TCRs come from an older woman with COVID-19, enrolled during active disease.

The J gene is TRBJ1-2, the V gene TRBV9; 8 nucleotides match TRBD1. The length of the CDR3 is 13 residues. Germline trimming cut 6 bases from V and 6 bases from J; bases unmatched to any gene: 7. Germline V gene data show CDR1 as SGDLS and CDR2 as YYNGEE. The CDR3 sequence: CASKVTGGHGYTF. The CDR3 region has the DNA TGTGCCAGCAAAGTAACAGGGGGGCATGGCTACACCTTC. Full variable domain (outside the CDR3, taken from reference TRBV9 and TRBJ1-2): DSGVTQTPKHLITATGQRVTLRCSPRSGDLSVYWYQQSLDQGLQFLIQYYNGEERAKGNILERFSAQQFPDLHSELNLSSLELGDSALYFCASKVTGGHGYTFGSGTRLTVV.

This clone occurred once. The CDR3 nucleotides read TGTGCCAGTATCCCCCGGTTTTCAACCCCCCAGGGCACTGAAGCTTTCTTT. Translation: CASIPRFSTPQGTEAFF. The chain combines TRBV19 with TRBJ1-1; tentative D call: TRBD1 (5 bases). The V end was cut by 7 bases, the J end by 4 bases, with 25 bases between. The CDR3 spans 17 residues. The V gene's germline CDR1 is LNHDA and CDR2 SQIVND (reference sequence). The full variable domain, in which reference TRBV19 and TRBJ1-1 provide the parts outside the CDR3, is DGGITQSPKYLFRKEGQNVTLSCEQNLNHDAMYWYRQDPGQGLRLIYYSQIVNDFQKGDIAEGYSVSREKKESFPLTVTSAQKNPTAFYLCASIPRFSTPQGTEAFFGQGTRLTVV.

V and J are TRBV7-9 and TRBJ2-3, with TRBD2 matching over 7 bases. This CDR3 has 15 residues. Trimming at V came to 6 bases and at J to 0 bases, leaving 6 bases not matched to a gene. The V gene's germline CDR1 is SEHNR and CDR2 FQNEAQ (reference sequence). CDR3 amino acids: CASSFGGLSTDTQYF. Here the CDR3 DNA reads TGTGCCAGCAGTTTCGGGGGACTAAGCACAGATACGCAGTATTTT. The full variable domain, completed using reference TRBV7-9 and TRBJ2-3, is DTGVSQNPRHKITKRGQNVTFRCDPISEHNRLYWYRQTLGQGPEFLTYFQNEAQLEKSRLLSDRFSAERPKGSFSTLEIQRTEQGDSAMYLCASSFGGLSTDTQYFGPGTRLTVL.

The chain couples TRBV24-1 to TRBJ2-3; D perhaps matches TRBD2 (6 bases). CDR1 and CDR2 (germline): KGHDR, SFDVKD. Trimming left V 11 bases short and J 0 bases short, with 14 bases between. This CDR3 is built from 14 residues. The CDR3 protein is CASGARDSTDTQYF. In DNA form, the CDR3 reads TGTGCCAGCGGGGCGCGGGACAGCACAGATACGCAGTATTTT.

In DNA form, the CDR3 reads TGTGCCAGCAGTTCCTCCGGGTATGGCTACACCTTC. As protein: CASSSSGYGYTF. J is TRBJ1-2 and V is TRBV27, with no clear D. Germline lookup yields CDR1 MNHEY and CDR2 SMNVEV (reference sequence). This CDR3 is built from 12 residues. The V end lost 4 bases, the J end lost 5 bases, and 8 bases lay between the germline ends.

The CDR3 nucleotides are TGTGCCACCACGGGGACGGGACTAGCGCCCTACGAGCAGTACTTC. Translating gives CATTGTGLAPYEQYF. The genes are TRBV28 and TRBJ2-7; TRBD2 matches 10 bases. The J segment lost 2 bases and the V segment lost 10 bases, leaving 11 bases of the junction unmatched. CDR3 length: 15 amino acids. Germline V gene data show CDR1 as MDHEN and CDR2 as SYDVKM.

This chain's CDR3 is CASERDRSIYEQYF. CDR3 DNA sequence: TGTGCCAGCGAAAGGGACAGGTCGATCTACGAGCAGTACTTC. The chain is built from TRBV2 and TRBJ2-7; 8 nucleotides line up with TRBD1. The CDR3 consists of 14 residues. J lost 3 bases, V lost 8 bases, and 9 bases had no gene match. CDR1 is SNHLY and CDR2 is FYNNEI in the germline V gene.